This T cell receptor beta chain comes out of a study of control samples from healthy donors and cancer patients. Sequencing was performed with immunoSEQ multiplex PCR; in TCRdb, only in-frame clones are kept and a portion is missing. The sample contains approximately 70,000 clones, roughly 84% of which appear only once. The receptor comes from a woman aged 45-59 years in good health. The specimen sequenced was blood.

The CDR3, as DNA: TGTGCCAGCAGCTTAAACTCGGGTAGAACAGGGGGCATCTATGGCTACACCTTC. Translating it yields CASSLNSGRTGGIYGYTF. The chain has TRBV7-8 and TRBJ1-2, with 9 bases that match TRBD1. From germline, CDR1 is SGHVS and CDR2 FQNEAQ. The CDR3 extends over 18 amino acids. The V gene end was trimmed by 2 bases and the J gene end by 4 bases; junction bases not matched to a gene: 14.